The 15 T cell receptor beta chains given below trace back to one sample, sequenced in a study of control samples from healthy donors and cancer patients. Sequenced by immunoSEQ multiplex PCR; TCRdb stores in-frame clones only, minus some. The repertoire consists of 150,000 to 190,000 clones, with over 90% occurring once and the leading ten covering 2% to 2.5%. The sample consisted of blood. The receptors stem from a middle-aged man in good health.

Concerning this clone itself: A junction end diverges from the germline sequence, so it may reflect a read error. This chain connects TRBV6-5 to TRBJ1-1; maybe TRBD1 (6 bases). Germline CDR1 reads MNHEY; CDR2 reads SVGAGI. This CDR3 has 12 residues. CDR3 amino acids: CVSTQGRTEAFF. Written as DNA, the CDR3 is TGTGTCAGCACGCAGGGGCGAACTGAAGCTTTCTTT.

V gene TRBV27 combines with J gene TRBJ1-5; possibly TRBD1 for D (5 bases). Germline CDR1 is MNHEY and CDR2 is SMNVEV (reference sequence). V shed 7 bases and J shed 7 bases, with 14 bases lying between them. The CDR3 has 13 residues. This chain's CDR3 is CASTFGGSQPQHF. The CDR3 nucleotides are TGTGCCAGCACTTTCGGGGGGAGCCAGCCCCAGCATTTT.

The chain carries TRBV6-1 and TRBJ1-1; D remains ambiguous. Between the trimmed V and J ends, which lost 1 base and 10 bases, there was a span of 10 bases. The CDR3 length is 12 residues. CDR1 is MNHNS, CDR2 SASEGT, per germline. CDR3 sequence reads: CASSEGSGGAFF. The CDR3 DNA sequence: TGTGCCAGCAGTGAAGGATCAGGTGGAGCTTTCTTT.

The rearrangement joins TRBV19 to TRBJ2-1; D call uncertain. Per germline, CDR1 LNHDA and CDR2 SQIVND (reference sequence). V was pared by 4 bases and J by 4 bases, with 11 bases between. The CDR3 covers 14 residues. The chain's CDR3 is CASSTLGAYNEQFF. The CDR3 coding sequence is TGTGCCAGTAGTACTCTCGGTGCATACAATGAGCAGTTCTTC.

V gene TRBV30 combines with J gene TRBJ2-7; D unresolved. From germline, CDR1 is GTSNPN and CDR2 SVGIG (reference sequence). The CDR3 is made up of 12 amino acids. V was pared by 0 bases and J by 4 bases, with 7 bases between. For the CDR3, the DNA is TGTGCCTGGAGTGTACGAGCATACGAGCAGTACTTC. It yields the protein CAWSVRAYEQYF. Supplemented by reference TRBV30 and TRBJ2-7, the full variable domain reads SQTIHQWPATLVQPVGSPLSLECTVEGTSNPNLYWYRQAAGRGLQLLFYSVGIGQISSEVPQNLSASRPQDRQFILSSKKLLLSDSGFYLCAWSVRAYEQYFGPGTRLTVT.

This clone has more than one count but fewer than ten. The chain recombines TRBV28 with TRBJ2-3; no definite D call. The V and J ends lost 4 bases and 0 bases respectively, with 11 bases between them. The CDR3 runs to 15 residues. In germline, CDR1 is MDHEN, CDR2 SYDVKM. The CDR3 DNA reads TGTGCCAGCAGTTCCCCGACGCGTAGCACAGATACGCAGTATTTT. This translates into CASSSPTRSTDTQYF.

V and J are TRBV19 and TRBJ2-3, with TRBD2 identical over 10 bases. Germline CDR1 and CDR2: LNHDA and SQIVND (reference sequence). J gave up 4 bases and V 4 bases, and 5 bases lay outside the gene matches. The CDR3 loop spans 15 amino acids. In nucleotides, the CDR3 is TGTGCCAGTAGTAGAGAAAGCGGGAGGGCAGATACGCAGTATTTT. This sequence encodes CASSRESGRADTQYF.

A few counts support this clone. The rearrangement links TRBV5-4 to TRBJ1-6; D unclear. The V end lost 4 bases, the J end lost 0 bases, and 14 bases lay between the germline ends. Germline lookup yields CDR1 SGHNT and CDR2 YYREEE (reference sequence). The CDR3 totals 17 residues. CDR3 residues: CASSPGNPSSYNSPLHF. The CDR3 DNA is TGTGCCAGCAGCCCGGGGAACCCGAGCTCCTATAATTCACCCCTCCACTTT.

V and J are TRBV11-2 and TRBJ2-1; TRBD2 aligns across 8 bases. The V gene end was trimmed by 6 bases and the J gene end by 5 bases; junction bases not matched to a gene: 9. Germline assignment: CDR1 SGHAT and CDR2 FQNNGV. This CDR3 contains 15 residues. DNA of the CDR3: TGTGCCAGCAGACCCCCCGAGCGGGGGAACAATGAGCAGTTCTTC. This sequence encodes CASRPPERGNNEQFF.

The CDR3 loop reads CASSQNTEAFF. Here the CDR3 DNA reads TGTGCCAGCAGCCAGAACACTGAAGCTTTCTTT. J is TRBJ1-1 and V is TRBV3-1 (or the pseudogene TRBV3-2); D gene uncertain. The CDR3 is 11 residues long. Trimming cost V 3 bases and J 1 base, with 0 bases left between them. In germline, CDR1 is LGHDT, CDR2 YNNKEL (reference sequence).

The chain combines TRBV18 with TRBJ2-7, with TRBD1 matching 7 bases. The V gene end was trimmed by 5 bases and the J gene end by 6 bases; junction bases not matched to a gene: 13. Germline lookup yields CDR1 KGHSH and CDR2 LQKENI. The CDR3 covers 15 residues. The CDR3 protein is CASSKLPGQRTEQYF. CDR3 coding DNA: TGTGCCAGCTCAAAACTGCCGGGACAGCGGACCGAGCAGTACTTC. The variable domain in full, with the rest retrieved from reference TRBV18 and TRBJ2-7, is NAGVMQNPRHLVRRRGQEARLRCSPMKGHSHVYWYRQLPEEGLKFMVYLQKENIIDESGMPKERFSAEFPKEGPSILRIQQVVRGDSAAYFCASSKLPGQRTEQYFGPGTRLTVT.

This clone has a handful of counts. The chain links TRBV4-1 to TRBJ1-2; D unresolved. CDR1 is MGHRA, CDR2 YSYEKL, per germline. The CDR3 has 13 amino acids. V lost 8 bases and J lost 2, with 12 bases in between. CDR3 residues: CASGTGPNYGYTF. The CDR3 DNA follows: TGCGCCAGCGGTACCGGGCCGAACTATGGCTACACCTTC.

The rearrangement links TRBV7-2 to TRBJ2-3, with TRBD2 matching 8 bases. V lost 3 bases, J lost 9 bases, and 11 bases stayed unmatched. Germline CDR1 reads SGHTA; CDR2 reads FQGNSA. The CDR3 covers 15 residues. CDR3 in DNA: TGTGCCAGCAGCTTCCTAGCGGGTGAGGGGCGCACGCAGTATTTT. Its translation: CASSFLAGEGRTQYF.

The chain joins TRBV25-1 to TRBJ1-4, with 8 bases aligning to TRBD1. Germline V gene lookup returns CDR1 MGHDK and CDR2 SYGVNS. The CDR3 loop spans 15 amino acids. V lost 4 bases to trimming and J lost 10 bases; unmatched junction nucleotides: 11. The CDR3 sequence is CASSGRTGFPPKLFF. CDR3 DNA sequence: TGTGCCAGCAGTGGACGGACAGGGTTTCCCCCAAAACTGTTTTTT.

The J gene is TRBJ2-1, the V gene TRBV20-1; the match to TRBD2 covers 9 bases. CDR3 size: 13 residues. Germline trimming cut 6 bases from V and 7 bases from J; bases unmatched to any gene: 7. The germline gives CDR1 DFQATT, CDR2 SNEGSKA (reference sequence). In DNA, the CDR3 is TGCAGTGCGAGTGGGCGGGGGGGGAATGAGCAGTTCTTC. Its protein is CSASGRGGNEQFF.